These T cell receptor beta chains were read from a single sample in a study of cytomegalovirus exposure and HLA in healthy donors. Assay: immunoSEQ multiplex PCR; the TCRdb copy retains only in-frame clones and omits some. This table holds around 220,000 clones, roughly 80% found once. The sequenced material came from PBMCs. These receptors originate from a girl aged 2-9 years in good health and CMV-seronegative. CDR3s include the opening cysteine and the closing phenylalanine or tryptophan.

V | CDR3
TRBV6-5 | CASSYRLDRGYEQYF
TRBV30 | CAWTPSSEQFF
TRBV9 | CASSGDRGPEAFF
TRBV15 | CATSRAGTNYGYTF
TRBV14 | CASSQFSGVGETQYF
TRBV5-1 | CASSSGQGAETQYF
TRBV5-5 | CASSFLASGRTDTQYF
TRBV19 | CASSIRGQGDSPLHF
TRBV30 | CAGSGRAVPSPTDTQYF
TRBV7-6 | CASSFQGAHQDTQYF
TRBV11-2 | CASSWGWGQDYEQYF
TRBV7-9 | CASSLAQVYDEKLFF
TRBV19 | CASDDSLGANVLTF
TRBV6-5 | CASSRTGASNQPQHF
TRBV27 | CASRPGTGGQPQHF
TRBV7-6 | CASSLGRTYEQYF
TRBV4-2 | CASSQAGPRLAGRETQYF
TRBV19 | CASTVRGPNEKLFF